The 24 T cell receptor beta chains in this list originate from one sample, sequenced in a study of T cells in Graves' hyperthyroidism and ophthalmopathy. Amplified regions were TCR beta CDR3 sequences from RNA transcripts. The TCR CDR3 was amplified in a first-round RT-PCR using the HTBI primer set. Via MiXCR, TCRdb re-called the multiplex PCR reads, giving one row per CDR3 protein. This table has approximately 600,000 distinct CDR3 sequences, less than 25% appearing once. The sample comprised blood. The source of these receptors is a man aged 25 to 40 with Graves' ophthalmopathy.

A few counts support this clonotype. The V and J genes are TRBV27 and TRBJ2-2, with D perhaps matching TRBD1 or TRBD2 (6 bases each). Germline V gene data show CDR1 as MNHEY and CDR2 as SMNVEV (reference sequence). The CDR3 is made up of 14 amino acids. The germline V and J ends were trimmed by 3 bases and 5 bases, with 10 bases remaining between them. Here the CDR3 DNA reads TGTGCCAGCAGTTTGGGGGGCTGGACCGGGGAGCTGTTTTTT. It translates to CASSLGGWTGELFF.

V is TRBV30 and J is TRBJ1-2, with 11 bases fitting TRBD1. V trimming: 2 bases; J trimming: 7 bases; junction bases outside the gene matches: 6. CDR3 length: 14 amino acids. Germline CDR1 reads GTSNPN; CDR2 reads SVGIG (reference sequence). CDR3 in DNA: TGTGCCTGGAGTCTCCGGACAGGGGGCGGTGGCTACACCTTC. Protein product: CAWSLRTGGGGYTF.

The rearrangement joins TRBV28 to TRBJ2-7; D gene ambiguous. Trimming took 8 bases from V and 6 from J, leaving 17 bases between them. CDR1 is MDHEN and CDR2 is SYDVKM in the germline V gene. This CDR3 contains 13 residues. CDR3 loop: CASGIYGTREQYF. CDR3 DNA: TGTGCCAGCGGAATATACGGTACTCGCGAGCAGTACTTC.

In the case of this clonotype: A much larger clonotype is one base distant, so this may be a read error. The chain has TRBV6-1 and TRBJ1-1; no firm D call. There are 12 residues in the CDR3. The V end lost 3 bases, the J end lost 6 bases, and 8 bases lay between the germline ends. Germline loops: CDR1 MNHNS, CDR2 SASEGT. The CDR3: CASSDQRSEAFF. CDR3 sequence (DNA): TGTGCCAGCAGTGATCAACGGTCTGAAGCTTTCTTT.

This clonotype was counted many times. CDR3 loop: CATSGSPGTVNYGYTF. The CDR3 DNA follows: TGTGCCACCAGTGGCAGCCCCGGGACAGTTAACTATGGCTACACCTTC. The gene calls are TRBV24-1 and TRBJ1-2; TRBD1 matches at 7 bases. J gave up 1 base and V 5 bases, and 9 bases lay outside the gene matches. Per germline, CDR1 KGHDR and CDR2 SFDVKD. The CDR3 consists of 16 residues.

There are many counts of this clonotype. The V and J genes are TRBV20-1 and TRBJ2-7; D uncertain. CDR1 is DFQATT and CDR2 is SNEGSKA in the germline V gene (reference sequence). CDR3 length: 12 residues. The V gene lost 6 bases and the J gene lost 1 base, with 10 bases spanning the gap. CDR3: CSAADWSYEQYF. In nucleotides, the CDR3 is TGCAGTGCCGCCGACTGGTCCTACGAGCAGTACTTC.

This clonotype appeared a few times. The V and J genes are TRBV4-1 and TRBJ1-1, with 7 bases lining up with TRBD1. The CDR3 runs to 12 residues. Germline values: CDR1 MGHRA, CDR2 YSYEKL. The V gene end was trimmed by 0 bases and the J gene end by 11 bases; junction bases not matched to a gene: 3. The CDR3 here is CASSQEKGGAFF. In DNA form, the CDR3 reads TGCGCCAGCAGCCAAGAAAAAGGGGGCGCTTTCTTT.

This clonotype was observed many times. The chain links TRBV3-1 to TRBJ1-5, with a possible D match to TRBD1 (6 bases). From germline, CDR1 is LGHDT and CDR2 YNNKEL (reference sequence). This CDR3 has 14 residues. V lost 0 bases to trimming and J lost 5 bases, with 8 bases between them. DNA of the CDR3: TGTGCCAGCAGCCAAGACCGGACAGATCAGCCCCAGCATTTT. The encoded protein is CASSQDRTDQPQHF.

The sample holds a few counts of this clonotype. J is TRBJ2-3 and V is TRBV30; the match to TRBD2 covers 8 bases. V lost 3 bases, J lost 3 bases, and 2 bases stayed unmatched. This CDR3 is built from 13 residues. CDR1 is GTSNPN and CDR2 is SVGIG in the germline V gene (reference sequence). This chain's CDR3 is CAWRLAVTDTQYF. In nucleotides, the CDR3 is TGTGCCTGGAGACTAGCGGTAACAGATACGCAGTATTTT.

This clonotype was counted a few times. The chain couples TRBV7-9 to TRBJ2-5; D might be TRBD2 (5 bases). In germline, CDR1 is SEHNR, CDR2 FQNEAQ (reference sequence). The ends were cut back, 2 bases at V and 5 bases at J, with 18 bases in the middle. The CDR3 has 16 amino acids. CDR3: CASSLPPGRALETQYF. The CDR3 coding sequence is TGTGCCAGCAGCTTACCTCCGGGAAGGGCATTGGAGACCCAGTACTTC.

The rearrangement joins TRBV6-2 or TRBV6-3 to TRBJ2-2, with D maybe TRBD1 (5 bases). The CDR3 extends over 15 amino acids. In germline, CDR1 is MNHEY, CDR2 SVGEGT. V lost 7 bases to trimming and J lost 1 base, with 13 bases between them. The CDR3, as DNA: TGTGCCAGCAAGGCAGGGCCCTGGAACACCGGGGAGCTGTTTTTT. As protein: CASKAGPWNTGELFF.

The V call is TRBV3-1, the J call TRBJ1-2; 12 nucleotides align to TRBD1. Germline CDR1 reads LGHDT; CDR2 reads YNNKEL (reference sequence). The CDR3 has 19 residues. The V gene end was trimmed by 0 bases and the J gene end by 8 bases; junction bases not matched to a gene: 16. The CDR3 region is CASSQDLFGTGGHRLGYTF. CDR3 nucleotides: TGTGCCAGCAGCCAAGACCTGTTCGGGACAGGGGGCCACCGGCTGGGCTACACCTTC.

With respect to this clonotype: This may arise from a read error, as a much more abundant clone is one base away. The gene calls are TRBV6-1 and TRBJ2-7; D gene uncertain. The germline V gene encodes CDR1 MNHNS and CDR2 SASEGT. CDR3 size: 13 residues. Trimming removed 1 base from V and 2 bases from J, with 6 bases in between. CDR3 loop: CASSEGETYEQYF. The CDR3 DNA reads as TGTGCCAGCAGTGAAGGGGAAACCTACGAGCAGTACTTC.

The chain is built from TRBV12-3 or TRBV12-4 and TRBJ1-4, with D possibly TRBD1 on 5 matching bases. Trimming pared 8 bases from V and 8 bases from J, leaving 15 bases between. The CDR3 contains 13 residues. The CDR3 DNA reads TGTGCCAGCGGGCCCGGGGCACAGGAAAAACTGTTTTTT. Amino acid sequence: CASGPGAQEKLFF.

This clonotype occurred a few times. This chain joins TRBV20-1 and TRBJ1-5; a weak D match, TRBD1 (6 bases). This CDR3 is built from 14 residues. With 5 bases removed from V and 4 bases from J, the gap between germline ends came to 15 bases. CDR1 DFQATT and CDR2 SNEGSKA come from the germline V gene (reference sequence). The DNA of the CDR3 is TGCAGTGCTCGAACAGGGACAAGGAATCAGCCCCAGCATTTT. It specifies CSARTGTRNQPQHF.

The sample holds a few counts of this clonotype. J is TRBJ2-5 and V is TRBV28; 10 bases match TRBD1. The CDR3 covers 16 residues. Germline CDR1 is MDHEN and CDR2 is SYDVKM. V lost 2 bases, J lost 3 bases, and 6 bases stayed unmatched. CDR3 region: CASSLIDRGRKETQYF. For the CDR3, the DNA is TGTGCCAGCAGTTTAATCGACAGGGGGCGCAAAGAGACCCAGTACTTC.

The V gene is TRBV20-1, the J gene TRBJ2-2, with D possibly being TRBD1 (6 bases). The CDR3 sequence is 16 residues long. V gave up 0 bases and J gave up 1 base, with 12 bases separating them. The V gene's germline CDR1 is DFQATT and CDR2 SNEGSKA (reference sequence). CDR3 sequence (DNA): TGCAGTGCTAGAGACCCAAGGACAGAGAACACCGGGGAGCTGTTTTTT. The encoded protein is CSARDPRTENTGELFF.

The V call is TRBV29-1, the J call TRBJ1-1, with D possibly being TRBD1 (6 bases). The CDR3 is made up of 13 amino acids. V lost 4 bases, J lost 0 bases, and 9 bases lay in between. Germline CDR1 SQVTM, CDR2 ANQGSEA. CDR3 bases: TGCAGCGTTGGAGGGACACTGAACACTGAAGCTTTCTTT. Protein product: CSVGGTLNTEAFF.

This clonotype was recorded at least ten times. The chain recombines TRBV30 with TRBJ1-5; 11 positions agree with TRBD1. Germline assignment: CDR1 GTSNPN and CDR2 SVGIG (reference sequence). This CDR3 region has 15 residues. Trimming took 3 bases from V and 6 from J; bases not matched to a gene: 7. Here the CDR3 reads CAWSLLGTGGQPQHF. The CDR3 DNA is TGTGCCTGGAGCCTTCTCGGGACAGGGGGTCAGCCCCAGCATTTT.

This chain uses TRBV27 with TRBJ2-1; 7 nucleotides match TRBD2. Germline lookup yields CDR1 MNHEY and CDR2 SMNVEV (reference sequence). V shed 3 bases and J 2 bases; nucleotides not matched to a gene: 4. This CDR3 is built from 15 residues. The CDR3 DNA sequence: TGTGCCAGCAGTTTTGGGGGGGGGGCCTACAATGAGCAGTTCTTC. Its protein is CASSFGGGAYNEQFF.

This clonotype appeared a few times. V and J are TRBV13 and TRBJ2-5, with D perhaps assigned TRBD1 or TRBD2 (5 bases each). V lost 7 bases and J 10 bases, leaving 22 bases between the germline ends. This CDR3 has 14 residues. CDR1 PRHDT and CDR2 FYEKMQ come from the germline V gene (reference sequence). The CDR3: CASTLTYRVGDQYF. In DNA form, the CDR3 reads TGTGCCAGCACCCTAACATACAGAGTGGGGGACCAGTACTTC.

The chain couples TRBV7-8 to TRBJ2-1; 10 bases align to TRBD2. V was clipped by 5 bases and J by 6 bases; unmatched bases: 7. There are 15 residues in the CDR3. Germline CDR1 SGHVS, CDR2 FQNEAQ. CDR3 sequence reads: CASSPYSGRSNEQFF. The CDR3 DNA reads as TGTGCCAGCAGCCCTTATAGCGGGAGGAGCAATGAGCAGTTCTTC.

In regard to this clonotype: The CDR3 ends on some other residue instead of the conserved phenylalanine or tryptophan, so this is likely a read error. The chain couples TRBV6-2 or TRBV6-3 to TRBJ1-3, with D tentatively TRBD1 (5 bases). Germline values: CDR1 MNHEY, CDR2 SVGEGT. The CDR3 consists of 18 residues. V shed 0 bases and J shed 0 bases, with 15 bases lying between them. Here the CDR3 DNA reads TGTGCCAGCAGTTACTCTAGGCGACAGATCGGCTCTGGAAACACCATATATTCT. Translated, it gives CASSYSRRQIGSGNTIYS.

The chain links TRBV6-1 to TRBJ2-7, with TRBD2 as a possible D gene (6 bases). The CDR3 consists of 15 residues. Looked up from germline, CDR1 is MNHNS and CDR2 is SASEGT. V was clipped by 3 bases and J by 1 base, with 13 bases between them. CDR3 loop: CASSDGTSASYEQYF. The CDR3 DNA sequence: TGTGCCAGCAGTGACGGGACTTCCGCGTCCTACGAGCAGTACTTC.